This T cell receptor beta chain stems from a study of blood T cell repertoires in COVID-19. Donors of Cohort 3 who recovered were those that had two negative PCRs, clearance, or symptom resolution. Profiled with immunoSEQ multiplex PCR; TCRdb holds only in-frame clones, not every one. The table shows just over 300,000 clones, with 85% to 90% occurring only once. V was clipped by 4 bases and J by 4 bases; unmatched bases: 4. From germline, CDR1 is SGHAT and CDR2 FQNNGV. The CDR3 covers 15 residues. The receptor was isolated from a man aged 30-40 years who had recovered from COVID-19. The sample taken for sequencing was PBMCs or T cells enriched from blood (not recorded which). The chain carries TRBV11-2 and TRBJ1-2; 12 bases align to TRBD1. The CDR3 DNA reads TGTGCCAGCAGCTCGGGGACAGGGGGCTTCTATGGCTACACCTTC. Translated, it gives CASSSGTGGFYGYTF.